This T cell receptor beta chain was profiled in a study of shared clonotypes between healthy human individuals. Overall study: Donor ages ranged 18 to 49 years: a couple of women, three men. CD4 naive and CD4 memory each took three plates per donor, while CD8 naive took two and CD8 memory one.

The assay was immunoSEQ multiplex PCR, and TCRdb's table has in-frame clones only and misses some. The sample includes a few million clones, approximately 94% of them seen just once. Germline V lookup: CDR1 MNHNS, CDR2 SASEGT. Trimming removed 4 bases at V and 5 bases at J, with 11 bases between. The CDR3 totals 14 residues. Study outcomes and limitations: Relative to clonotypes present in all four donors, those not shared had lower generation probabilities. The study's rarefaction showed incomplete sorted-subset sequencing despite large depth.

A single count supports this clone. Its target is unknown. The sample taken for sequencing was naive CD4+ T cells sorted from blood. Subset here: CD45RA+ positively selected. This TCR was sampled from a man aged 18 to 30 in good health. The V and J genes are TRBV6-1 and TRBJ1-4; no firm D call. CDR3 loop: CASSGDALNEKLFF. The CDR3 nucleotides read TGTGCCAGCAGTGGAGATGCCCTAAATGAAAAACTGTTTTTT.